Sequencing of this T cell receptor (beta chain) was carried out in a study of technical replicates of blood from a few donors. The V end lost 3 bases, the J end lost 5 bases, and 6 bases lay between the germline ends. This CDR3 has 12 residues. Germline CDR1 is SGDLS and CDR2 is YYNGEE. The method was immunoSEQ multiplex PCR; TCRdb's version includes in-frame clones alone and lacks a portion of them. The sample carries about 83,000 clones, approximately 96% recorded once. The sample was T cells isolated from PBMCs. V and J are TRBV9 and TRBJ2-1; D is perhaps TRBD2 (5 bases). The clonotype was recovered from a human donor in good health. Here the CDR3 reads CASSDGDNEQFF. In nucleotides, the CDR3 is TGTGCCAGCAGCGACGGGGACAATGAGCAGTTCTTC.